The 18 T cell receptor beta chains presented below share a single source sample, sequenced in a study of STAT5B mutations in CD4+ large granular lymphocyte leukemia. Generated by immunoSEQ multiplex PCR, the TCRdb table keeps only in-frame clones and is missing some. The sample contains nearly 35,000 clones, around three quarters of which appear only once. Sequencing input: CD4+ T cells from blood buffy coats. These receptors came from a human donor in good health.

This chain links TRBV6-1 with TRBJ1-1; no definite D call. In germline, CDR1 is MNHNS, CDR2 SASEGT. V gave up 4 bases and J gave up 0 bases, with 6 bases separating them. The CDR3 length is 13 residues. DNA for the CDR3: TGTGCCAGCAGTGTTAAGTTGAACACTGAAGCTTTCTTT. Amino acids: CASSVKLNTEAFF.

This chain links TRBV18 with TRBJ2-1, with D possibly being TRBD1 (5 bases). Germline CDR1 reads KGHSH; CDR2 reads LQKENI. The germline V and J ends were trimmed by 2 bases and 0 bases, with 8 bases remaining between them. The CDR3 sequence is 15 residues long. The chain's CDR3 is CASSPGASSYNEQFF. In DNA, the CDR3 is TGTGCCAGCTCACCAGGGGCCAGCTCCTACAATGAGCAGTTCTTC.

This sequence joins TRBV9 and TRBJ2-2; 10 bases align to TRBD2. The germline V gene encodes CDR1 SGDLS and CDR2 YYNGEE. V shed 4 bases, J shed 2 bases, and the junction held 11 bases outside the gene matches. The CDR3 length is 18 residues. CDR3 loop: CASSQTSGRGANTGELFF. CDR3 DNA: TGTGCCAGCAGCCAAACCAGCGGGAGGGGGGCTAACACCGGGGAGCTGTTTTTT.

The gene calls are TRBV11-2 and TRBJ2-1, with 7 bases lining up with TRBD2. J was trimmed by 4 bases and V by 1 base; bases with no gene match: 1. Germline V CDR1 and CDR2: SGHAT, FQNNGV. There are 14 residues in the CDR3. The CDR3: CASSLVGGYNEQFF. Here the CDR3 DNA reads TGTGCCAGCAGCTTAGTCGGGGGGTACAATGAGCAGTTCTTC.

The V gene is TRBV27, the J gene TRBJ2-1; TRBD2 matches 13 bases. Germline trimming cut 5 bases from V and 8 bases from J; bases unmatched to any gene: 15. Germline values: CDR1 MNHEY, CDR2 SMNVEV (reference sequence). The CDR3 is 18 residues long. CDR3 loop: CASSPRPKLAGGLDEQFF. Written as DNA, the CDR3 is TGTGCCAGCAGTCCCCGCCCGAAACTAGCGGGGGGGCTAGATGAGCAGTTCTTC.

This chain connects TRBV6-5 to TRBJ2-2, with D possibly being TRBD2 (6 bases). V lost 6 bases and J 7 bases, leaving 15 bases between the germline ends. CDR3 size: 14 residues. Germline CDR1 MNHEY, CDR2 SVGAGI. The DNA of the CDR3 is TGTGCCAGCAGCTCGAGGGGCGGGGACGGGGAGCTGTTTTTT. This sequence encodes CASSSRGGDGELFF.

This chain joins TRBV6-5 and TRBJ1-1, with D unresolved. Germline CDR1 MNHEY, CDR2 SVGAGI. With 7 bases removed from V and 1 base from J, the gap between germline ends came to 10 bases. The CDR3 covers 13 residues. This CDR3 is CASTPLTNTEAFF. The CDR3 bases are TGTGCCAGCACCCCTCTTACGAACACTGAAGCTTTCTTT.

This sequence joins TRBV11-2 and TRBJ2-3, with 11 positions matching TRBD2. Germline trimming cut 1 base from V and 3 bases from J; bases unmatched to any gene: 3. Germline CDR1 and CDR2: SGHAT and FQNNGV. The CDR3 is 16 amino acids. The CDR3 bases are TGTGCCAGCAGCTTAGGGTTAGCGGGGGGGACAGATACGCAGTATTTT. It is translated as CASSLGLAGGTDTQYF.

This clone showed up just a few times. V and J are TRBV20-1 and TRBJ1-1, with no clear D. Germline assignment: CDR1 DFQATT and CDR2 SNEGSKA (reference sequence). The CDR3 contains 11 residues. Deletions cut 5 bases from V and 0 bases from J, with 4 bases between. In DNA, the CDR3 is TGCAGTGCTGCAGTGAACACTGAAGCTTTCTTT. This translates into CSAAVNTEAFF.

This chain connects TRBV27 to TRBJ2-5; D possibly uses TRBD1 or TRBD2 (5 bases each). Germline lookup yields CDR1 MNHEY and CDR2 SMNVEV (reference sequence). CDR3 length equals 13 residues. V was pared by 2 bases and J by 5 bases, with 9 bases between. For the CDR3, the DNA is TGTGCCAGCAGTTTAAGGGGCGGGGAGACCCAGTACTTC. This codes for CASSLRGGETQYF.

This rearrangement joins TRBV10-2 to TRBJ2-5, with 7 positions matching TRBD1. The CDR3 length is 15 residues. With V trimmed by 3 bases and J by 2 bases, 6 bases remained unmatched. The germline V gene encodes CDR1 WSHSY and CDR2 SAAADI. The CDR3, as DNA: TGCGCCAGCAGTGATCAGGGGGTGGGTCAAGAGACCCAGTACTTC. Amino acid sequence: CASSDQGVGQETQYF.

This chain connects TRBV18 to TRBJ1-3; unclear D gene. The V end lost 2 bases, the J end lost 0 bases, and 14 bases lay between the germline ends. Germline CDR1 is KGHSH and CDR2 is LQKENI. The CDR3 length is 17 residues. CDR3 amino acids: CASSPNVMATSGNTIYF. The CDR3 DNA reads TGTGCCAGCTCACCAAACGTAATGGCTACCTCTGGAAACACCATATATTTT.

The gene calls are TRBV5-1 and TRBJ2-7; D unclear. The CDR3 spans 13 residues. Trimming shortened V by 4 bases and J by 1 base, and 9 bases separated the two germline ends. The germline V gene encodes CDR1 SGHRS and CDR2 YFSETQ. The CDR3, as DNA: TGCGCCAGCAGCAGGGAAGGTTCCTACGAGCAGTACTTC. As protein: CASSREGSYEQYF.

This chain joins TRBV11-1 and TRBJ2-7; D remains ambiguous. Deletions cut 4 bases from V and 6 bases from J, with 10 bases between. Germline V gene lookup returns CDR1 SGHAT and CDR2 FQDESV (reference sequence). The CDR3 is 12 residues long. The CDR3 sequence is CASSWEVGEQYF. The CDR3 DNA follows: TGTGCCAGCAGCTGGGAAGTAGGCGAGCAGTACTTC.

The rearrangement links TRBV27 to TRBJ2-7; TRBD1 matches 7 bases. CDR3 length: 16 residues. In germline, CDR1 is MNHEY, CDR2 SMNVEV (reference sequence). J gave up 2 bases and V 6 bases, and 13 bases lay outside the gene matches. CDR3 residues: CASRRDSSNLPYEQYF. The CDR3 nucleotides are TGTGCCAGCAGACGGGACAGTTCGAACCTTCCCTACGAGCAGTACTTC.

This chain joins TRBV28 and TRBJ2-7; D is possibly TRBD2 (6 bases). The CDR3 runs 15 residues. Trimming took 2 bases from V and 7 from J, leaving 18 bases between them. Germline V gives CDR1 MDHEN, CDR2 SYDVKM. The CDR3 sequence: CASSLRAGSAGEQYF. CDR3 DNA sequence: TGTGCCAGCAGTTTAAGGGCGGGAAGCGCGGGGGAGCAGTACTTC.

The chain couples TRBV5-1 to TRBJ2-7; 9 positions agree with TRBD1. J gave up 6 bases and V 3 bases, and 1 base lay outside the gene matches. The CDR3 is made up of 12 amino acids. CDR1 is SGHRS, CDR2 YFSETQ, per germline. CDR3 nucleotides: TGCGCCAGCAGCTGGGGACAGGGCGAGCAGTACTTC. Its translation is CASSWGQGEQYF. The whole variable domain, filled in from reference TRBV5-1 and TRBJ2-7, reads KAGVTQTPRYLIKTRGQQVTLSCSPISGHRSVSWYQQTPGQGLQFLFEYFSETQRNKGNFPGRFSGRQFSNSRSEMNVSTLELGDSALYLCASSWGQGEQYFGPGTRLTVT.

The J gene is TRBJ1-5, the V gene TRBV6-1; D unresolved. The V gene's germline CDR1 is MNHNS and CDR2 SASEGT. V dropped 4 bases and J dropped 3 bases, with 10 bases sitting between them. The CDR3 has 14 residues. DNA for the CDR3: TGTGCCAGCAGTGGAGGACGGAACAATCAGCCCCAGCATTTT. Translated: CASSGGRNNQPQHF.